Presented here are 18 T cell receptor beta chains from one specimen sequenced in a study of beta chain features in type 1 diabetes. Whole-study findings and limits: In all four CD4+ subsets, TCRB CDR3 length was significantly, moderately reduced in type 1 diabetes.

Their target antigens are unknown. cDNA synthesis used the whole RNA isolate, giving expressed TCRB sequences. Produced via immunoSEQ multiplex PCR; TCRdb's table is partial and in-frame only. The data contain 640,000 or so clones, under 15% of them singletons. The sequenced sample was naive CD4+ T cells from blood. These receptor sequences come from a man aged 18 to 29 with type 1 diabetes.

The CDR3 region has the DNA TGTGCCAGCAGTTTAGGGGGGGGCTATAATTCACCCCTCCACTTT. This gives the protein CASSLGGGYNSPLHF. The chain uses TRBV28 and TRBJ1-6, with a tentative D call TRBD1 (5 bases). Trimming pared 2 bases from V and 3 bases from J, leaving 8 bases between. Germline V lookup: CDR1 MDHEN, CDR2 SYDVKM. The CDR3 runs to 15 residues. The full variable domain, in which reference TRBV28 and TRBJ1-6 provide the parts outside the CDR3, is DVKVTQSSRYLVKRTGEKVFLECVQDMDHENMFWYRQDPGLGLRLIYFSYDVKMKEKGDIPEGYSVSREKKERFSLILESASTNQTSMYLCASSLGGGYNSPLHFGNGTRLTVT.

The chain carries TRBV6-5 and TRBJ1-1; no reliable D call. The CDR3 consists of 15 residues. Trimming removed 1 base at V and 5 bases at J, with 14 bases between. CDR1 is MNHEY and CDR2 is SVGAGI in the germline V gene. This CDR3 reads CASSYFYGDLTEAFF. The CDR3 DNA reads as TGTGCCAGCAGTTACTTTTACGGAGACCTAACTGAAGCTTTCTTT.

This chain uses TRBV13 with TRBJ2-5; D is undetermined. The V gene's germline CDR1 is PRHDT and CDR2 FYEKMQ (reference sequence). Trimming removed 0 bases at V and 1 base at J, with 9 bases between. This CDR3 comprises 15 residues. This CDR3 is CASSLGQVLQETQYF. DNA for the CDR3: TGTGCCAGCAGCTTAGGCCAAGTACTCCAAGAGACCCAGTACTTC. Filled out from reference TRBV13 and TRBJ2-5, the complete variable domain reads AAGVIQSPRHLIKEKRETATLKCYPIPRHDTVYWYQQGPGQDPQFLISFYEKMQSDKGSIPDRFSAQQFSDYHSELNMSSLELGDSALYFCASSLGQVLQETQYFGPGTRLLVL.

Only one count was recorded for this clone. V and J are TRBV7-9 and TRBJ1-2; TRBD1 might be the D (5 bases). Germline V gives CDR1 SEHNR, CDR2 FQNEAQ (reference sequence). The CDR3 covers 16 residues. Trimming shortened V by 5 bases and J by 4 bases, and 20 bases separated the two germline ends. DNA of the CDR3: TGTGCCAGCAGCCCCCCGCTGGGCAGGGTGGGCTATGGCTACACCTTC. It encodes CASSPPLGRVGYGYTF. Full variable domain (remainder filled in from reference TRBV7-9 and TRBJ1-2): DTGVSQNPRHKITKRGQNVTFRCDPISEHNRLYWYRQTLGQGPEFLTYFQNEAQLEKSRLLSDRFSAERPKGSFSTLEIQRTEQGDSAMYLCASSPPLGRVGYGYTFGSGTRLTVV.

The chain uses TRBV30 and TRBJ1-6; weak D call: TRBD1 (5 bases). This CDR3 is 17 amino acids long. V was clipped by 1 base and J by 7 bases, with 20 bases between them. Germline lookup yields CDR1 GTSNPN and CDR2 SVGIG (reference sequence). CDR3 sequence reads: CAWSARNIGVGNSPLHF. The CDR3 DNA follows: TGTGCCTGGAGTGCCCGAAATATAGGGGTTGGGAATTCACCCCTCCACTTT. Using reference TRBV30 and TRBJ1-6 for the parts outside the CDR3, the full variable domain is SQTIHQWPATLVQPVGSPLSLECTVEGTSNPNLYWYRQAAGRGLQLLFYSVGIGQISSEVPQNLSASRPQDRQFILSSKKLLLSDSGFYLCAWSARNIGVGNSPLHFGNGTRLTVT.

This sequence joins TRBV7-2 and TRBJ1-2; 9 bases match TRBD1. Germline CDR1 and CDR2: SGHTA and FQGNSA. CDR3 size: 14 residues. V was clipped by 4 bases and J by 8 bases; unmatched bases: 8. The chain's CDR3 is CASSWGDRVSGYTF. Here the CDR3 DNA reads TGTGCCAGCAGCTGGGGGGACAGGGTGAGCGGCTACACCTTC. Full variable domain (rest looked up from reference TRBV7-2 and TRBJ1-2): GAGVSQSPSNKVTEKGKDVELRCDPISGHTALYWYRQSLGQGLEFLIYFQGNSAPDKSGLPSDRFSAERTGGSVSTLTIQRTQQEDSAVYLCASSWGDRVSGYTFGSGTRLTVV.

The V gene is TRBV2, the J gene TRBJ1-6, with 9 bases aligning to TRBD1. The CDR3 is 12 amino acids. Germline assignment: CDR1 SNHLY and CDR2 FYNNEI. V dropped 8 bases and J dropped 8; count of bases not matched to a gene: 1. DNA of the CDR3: TGTGCCAGCGGGACAGGGTATTCACCCCTCCACTTT. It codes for CASGTGYSPLHF.

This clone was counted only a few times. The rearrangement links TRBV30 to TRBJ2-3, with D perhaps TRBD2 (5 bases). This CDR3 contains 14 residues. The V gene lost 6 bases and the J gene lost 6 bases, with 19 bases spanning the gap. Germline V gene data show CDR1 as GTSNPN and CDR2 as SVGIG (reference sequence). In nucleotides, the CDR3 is TGTGCCTGCCTCGCCGTGGGCGGGTGGGATACGCAGTATTTT. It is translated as CACLAVGGWDTQYF.

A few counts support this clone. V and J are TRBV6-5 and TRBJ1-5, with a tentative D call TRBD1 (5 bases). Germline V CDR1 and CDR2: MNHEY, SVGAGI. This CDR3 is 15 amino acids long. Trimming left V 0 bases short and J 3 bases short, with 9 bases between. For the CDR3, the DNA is TGTGCCAGCAGTTACTCGGGGGATCTCAATCAGCCCCAGCATTTT. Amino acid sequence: CASSYSGDLNQPQHF.

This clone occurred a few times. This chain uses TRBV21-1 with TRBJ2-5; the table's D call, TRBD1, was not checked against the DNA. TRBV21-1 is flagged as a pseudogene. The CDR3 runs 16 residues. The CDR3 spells CASSMWAGNDQETQYF. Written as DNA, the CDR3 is TGTGCCAGCAGCATGTGGGCAGGGAACGACCAAGAGACCCAGTACTTC.

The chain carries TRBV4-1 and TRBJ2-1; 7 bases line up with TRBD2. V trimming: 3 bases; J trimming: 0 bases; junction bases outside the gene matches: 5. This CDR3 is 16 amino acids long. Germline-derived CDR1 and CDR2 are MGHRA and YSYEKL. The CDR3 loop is CASSQPGTTSYNEQFF. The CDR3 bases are TGCGCCAGCAGCCAGCCCGGGACTACCTCCTACAATGAGCAGTTCTTC.

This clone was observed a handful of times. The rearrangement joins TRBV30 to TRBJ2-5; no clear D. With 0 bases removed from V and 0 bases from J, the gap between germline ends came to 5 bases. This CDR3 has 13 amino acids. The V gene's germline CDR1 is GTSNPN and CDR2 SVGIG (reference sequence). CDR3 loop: CAWSVRYQETQYF. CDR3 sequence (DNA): TGTGCCTGGAGTGTCCGGTACCAAGAGACCCAGTACTTC.

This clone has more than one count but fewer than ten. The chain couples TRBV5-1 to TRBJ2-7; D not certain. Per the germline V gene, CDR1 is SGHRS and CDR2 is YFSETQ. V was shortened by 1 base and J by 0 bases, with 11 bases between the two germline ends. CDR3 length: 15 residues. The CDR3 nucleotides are TGCGCCAGCAGCTTGAAAGACGGCTTCTCCTACGAGCAGTACTTC. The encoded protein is CASSLKDGFSYEQYF.

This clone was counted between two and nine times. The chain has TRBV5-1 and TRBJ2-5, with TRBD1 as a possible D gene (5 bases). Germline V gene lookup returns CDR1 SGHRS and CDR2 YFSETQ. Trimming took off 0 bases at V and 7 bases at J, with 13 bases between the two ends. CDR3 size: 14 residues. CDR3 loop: CASSLAAQGGTQYF. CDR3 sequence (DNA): TGCGCCAGCAGCTTGGCGGCCCAGGGCGGGACCCAGTACTTC.

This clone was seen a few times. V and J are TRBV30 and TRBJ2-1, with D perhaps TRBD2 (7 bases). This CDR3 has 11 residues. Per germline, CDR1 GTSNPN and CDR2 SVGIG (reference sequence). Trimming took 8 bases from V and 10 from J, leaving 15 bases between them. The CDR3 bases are TGTGCCGGGGGGGCCACGACAGAGCAGTTCTTC. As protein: CAGGATTEQFF.

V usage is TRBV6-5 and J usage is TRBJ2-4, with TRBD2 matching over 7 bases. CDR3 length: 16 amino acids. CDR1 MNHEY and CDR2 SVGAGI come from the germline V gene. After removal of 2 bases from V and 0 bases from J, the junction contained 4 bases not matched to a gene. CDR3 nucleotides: TGTGCCAGCAGTTACGGTACTAGCGTAGCCAAAAACATTCAGTACTTC. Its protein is CASSYGTSVAKNIQYF.

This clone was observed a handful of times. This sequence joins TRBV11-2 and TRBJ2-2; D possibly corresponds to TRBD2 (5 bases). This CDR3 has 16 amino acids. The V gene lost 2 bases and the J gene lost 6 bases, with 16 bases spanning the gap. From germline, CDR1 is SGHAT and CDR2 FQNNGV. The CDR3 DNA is TGTGCCAGCAGCTTAACTCCGGGGTCCCGTCCCGGGGAGCTGTTTTTT. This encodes CASSLTPGSRPGELFF. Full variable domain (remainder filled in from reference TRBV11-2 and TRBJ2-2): EAGVAQSPRYKIIEKRQSVAFWCNPISGHATLYWYQQILGQGPKLLIQFQNNGVVDDSQLPKDRFSAERLKGVDSTLKIQPAKLEDSAVYLCASSLTPGSRPGELFFGEGSRLTVL.

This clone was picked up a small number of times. The CDR3 is CASSLATLSTSYNEQFF. CDR3 DNA: TGCGCCAGCAGCTTGGCCACTTTGTCTACCTCCTACAATGAGCAGTTCTTC. The V gene is TRBV5-1, the J gene TRBJ2-1; D gene uncertain. The CDR3 loop spans 17 amino acids. Germline CDR1 SGHRS, CDR2 YFSETQ. Trimming removed 0 bases at V and 0 bases at J, with 13 bases between.